Following are 18 T cell receptor beta chains from one sample sequenced in a study of naive and memory T cell subsets. Two oligonucleotides, mixed equimolar, formed the beta constant-region primer covering TRBC1 and TRBC2. MiXCR, applied by TCRdb to the UMI-ligation and nested PCR reads, yields one record per CDR3 protein. The sample lists 100,000 or so distinct CDR3 sequences; about 7% were seen once. The sample comprised central memory CD4+ T cells from blood. Every receptor here comes from a human donor in good health.

The chain has TRBV5-1 and TRBJ2-1, with D possibly matching TRBD2 (7 bases). The CDR3 is made up of 15 amino acids. The ends were cut back, 3 bases at V and 2 bases at J, with 12 bases in the middle. Per the germline V gene, CDR1 is SGHRS and CDR2 is YFSETQ. The CDR3 here is CASSWDGGPYNEQFF. CDR3 sequence (DNA): TGCGCCAGCAGCTGGGACGGGGGGCCCTACAATGAGCAGTTCTTC.

The chain links TRBV12-3 or TRBV12-4 to TRBJ1-4; a weak D match, TRBD1 (5 bases). V lost 2 bases to trimming and J lost 2 bases, with 12 bases between them. The CDR3 spans 16 residues. The CDR3 region is CASSLTGRGTNEKLFF. Here the CDR3 DNA reads TGTGCCAGCAGTTTAACGGGTCGGGGGACTAATGAAAAACTGTTTTTT.

This clonotype has ten or more counts. V is TRBV7-2 and J is TRBJ1-2; TRBD1 might be the D (5 bases). V was pared by 2 bases and J by 6 bases, with 16 bases between. Germline V CDR1 and CDR2: SGHTA, FQGNSA. This CDR3 is 15 amino acids long. Written as DNA, the CDR3 is TGTGCCAGCAGCTTAAGCCGGGACTCCTCAGATGGCTACACCTTC. It encodes CASSLSRDSSDGYTF.

This clonotype came up a few times. The chain has TRBV29-1 and TRBJ2-3, with TRBD2 matching over 13 bases. J was trimmed by 3 bases and V by 6 bases; bases with no gene match: 9. CDR1 is SQVTM and CDR2 is ANQGSEA in the germline V gene. This CDR3 region has 16 residues. The CDR3 DNA reads as TGCAGCGTCGGCGGACTAGCGGGAGTTAGGACAGATACGCAGTATTTT. Residues: CSVGGLAGVRTDTQYF.

This clonotype was seen a handful of times. The rearrangement links TRBV2 to TRBJ1-6; 8 nucleotides line up with TRBD1. Trimming removed 6 bases from V and 11 bases from J; junction bases left unmatched: 6. CDR3 size: 13 residues. The germline gives CDR1 SNHLY, CDR2 FYNNEI. The CDR3 spells CASREQGVAPLHF. DNA of the CDR3: TGTGCCAGCAGAGAACAGGGGGTGGCACCCCTCCACTTT.

This clonotype was recorded at least ten times. This rearrangement joins TRBV19 to TRBJ1-5; D unclear. Germline V gives CDR1 LNHDA, CDR2 SQIVND (reference sequence). The length of the CDR3 is 13 residues. V was cut by 5 bases and J by 8 bases, with 13 bases left in between. The CDR3 DNA sequence: TGTGCCAGTAGTGCCAAAATTCGAGAGCCCCAGCATTTT. Its protein product is CASSAKIREPQHF.

This clonotype showed up many times. CDR3 nucleotides: TGCAGCGTCGCGAAGGGCTTAGCAGCTGATGGCTACACCTTC. Translating it yields CSVAKGLAADGYTF. V usage is TRBV29-1 and J usage is TRBJ1-2; D is uncertain. V lost 6 bases, J lost 6 bases, and 20 bases lay in between. In germline, CDR1 is SQVTM, CDR2 ANQGSEA. CDR3 length equals 14 residues.

This clonotype was counted a few times. As DNA, the CDR3 is TGTGCCAGCAGCGTAGAGGACTCCACTTTAGGGTTCTATAATTCACCCCTCCACTTT. As protein: CASSVEDSTLGFYNSPLHF. The chain is built from TRBV9 and TRBJ1-6; the D is unclear. The CDR3 has 19 residues. V was shortened by 0 bases and J by 3 bases, with 19 bases between the two germline ends. CDR1 and CDR2 (germline): SGDLS, YYNGEE.

This clonotype has a count of ten or more. The CDR3 reads CSARGSGRQYYGYTF. Written as DNA, the CDR3 is TGCAGTGCTAGGGGGAGTGGACGGCAGTACTATGGCTACACCTTC. This rearrangement joins TRBV20-1 to TRBJ1-2; D unresolved. Trimming stripped 3 bases from V and 3 bases from J, with 17 bases between. Germline CDR1 reads DFQATT; CDR2 reads SNEGSKA (reference sequence). This CDR3 spans 15 amino acids.

This clonotype was seen more than once but under ten times. The chain joins TRBV7-2 to TRBJ2-5; D unclear. Germline V CDR1 and CDR2: SGHTA, FQGNSA. Trimming cost V 3 bases and J 5 bases, with 7 bases left between them. The CDR3 sequence is 12 residues long. DNA of the CDR3: TGTGCCAGCAGCTTCCGGAAGGAGACCCAGTACTTC. It codes for CASSFRKETQYF.

This clonotype has just a few counts. The chain is built from TRBV7-2 and TRBJ2-7, with D possibly being TRBD2 (5 bases). Trimming took off 1 base at V and 2 bases at J, with 12 bases between the two ends. The CDR3 length is 15 residues. Per the germline V gene, CDR1 is SGHTA and CDR2 is FQGNSA. CDR3 amino acids: CASSLVSSGTYEQYF. CDR3 in DNA: TGTGCCAGCAGCTTAGTCTCCTCGGGGACCTACGAGCAGTACTTC.

The table lists this clonotype with many counts. This rearrangement joins TRBV20-1 to TRBJ1-4; TRBD1 might be the D (5 bases). Germline-derived CDR1 and CDR2 are DFQATT and SNEGSKA (reference sequence). The CDR3 is 12 residues long. CDR3 amino acids: CSAEQGNEKLFF. CDR3 bases: TGCAGCGCAGAGCAGGGAAATGAAAAACTGTTTTTT.

This clonotype has at least ten counts. The rearrangement links TRBV6-2 or TRBV6-3 to TRBJ2-3; a weak D match, TRBD1 (6 bases). Germline CDR1 and CDR2: MNHEY and SVGEGT. V was pared by 5 bases and J by 1 base, with 16 bases between. The CDR3 has 16 amino acids. DNA for the CDR3: TGTGCCAGCAGTGCGTACAGGGCCGGGGGCACAGATACGCAGTATTTT. It translates to CASSAYRAGGTDTQYF.

This clonotype was counted ten times or more. J is TRBJ1-6 and V is TRBV4-3; 8 bases match TRBD1. The length of the CDR3 is 18 residues. J gave up 7 bases and V 4 bases, and 15 bases lay outside the gene matches. Germline CDR1 reads LGHNA; CDR2 reads YSLEER. For the CDR3, the DNA is TGCGCCAGCAGCCGTGCTGCCCGTCAGGGGGCGCGAAATTCACCCCTCCACTTT. This sequence encodes CASSRAARQGARNSPLHF.

The rearrangement uses TRBV20-1 and TRBJ2-7, with TRBD2 identical over 13 bases. Germline loops: CDR1 DFQATT, CDR2 SNEGSKA (reference sequence). The CDR3 consists of 16 residues. With V trimmed by 3 bases and J by 1 base, 6 bases remained unmatched. CDR3 protein: CSARLGLAGKSYEQYF. CDR3 in DNA: TGCAGTGCTAGGTTGGGACTAGCGGGAAAGTCCTACGAGCAGTACTTC.

This clonotype was seen at least ten times. CDR3 region: CAISEFWTGEDTQYF. CDR3 DNA: TGTGCCATCAGTGAGTTTTGGACAGGGGAAGATACGCAGTATTTT. The gene calls are TRBV10-3 and TRBJ2-3; 9 bases fit TRBD1. The CDR3 has 15 residues. V lost 1 base to trimming and J lost 5 bases; unmatched junction nucleotides: 4. The germline V gene encodes CDR1 ENHRY and CDR2 SYGVKD.

This clonotype was seen at least ten times. The V call is TRBV6-6, the J call TRBJ2-3, with 10 bases matching TRBD2. Trimming removed 2 bases from V and 2 bases from J; junction bases left unmatched: 13. Germline V gene lookup returns CDR1 MNHNY and CDR2 SVGAGI (reference sequence). The CDR3 runs to 19 residues. DNA of the CDR3: TGTGCCAGCAGTTACAAGGGGGGGGCTAGCGGGAGCCCCACAGATACGCAGTATTTT. This codes for CASSYKGGASGSPTDTQYF.

The chain joins TRBV4-2 to TRBJ2-7; 14 bases are a match to TRBD2. Germline CDR1 LGHNA, CDR2 YNFKEQ. The CDR3 runs 16 residues. V lost 2 bases to trimming and J lost 3 bases; unmatched junction nucleotides: 3. The DNA of the CDR3 is TGTGCCAGCAGCCAATGGGGGACTAGCGGGGGCTACGAGCAGTACTTC. Translating gives CASSQWGTSGGYEQYF.